Listed here are 15 T cell receptor beta chains from one sample, sequenced in a study of T cells in localized non-small cell lung cancer. This table comes from immunoSEQ multiplex PCR, and its TCRdb copy is limited to in-frame clones, with some not included. Altogether about 2,600 clones are present, roughly 20% being singletons, with the ten largest covering roughly 6.2%. The sample consisted of lung tumor tissue, taken before any cancer treatment. All receptors come from a man aged 40 to 70 with stage II lung adenocarcinoma.

This clone was seen more than once but under ten times. The rearrangement links TRBV11-3 to TRBJ2-1, with a tentative D call TRBD1 (6 bases). Germline lookup yields CDR1 SGHNT and CDR2 YENEEA. This CDR3 has 15 amino acids. With 3 bases removed from V and 2 bases from J, the gap between germline ends came to 11 bases. CDR3: CASSLQQGAYNEQFF. Here the CDR3 DNA reads TGTGCCAGCAGCTTGCAACAGGGAGCCTACAATGAGCAGTTCTTC.

The chain recombines TRBV19 with TRBJ1-5, with no clear D. This CDR3 spans 12 amino acids. CDR1 is LNHDA and CDR2 is SQIVND in the germline V gene (reference sequence). V lost 7 bases to trimming and J lost 5 bases, with 9 bases between them. For the CDR3, the DNA is TGTGCCAGTACGAGGGATCATCAGCCCCAGCATTTT. It encodes CASTRDHQPQHF.

The V and J genes are TRBV28 and TRBJ2-3; TRBD2 matches at 7 bases. The CDR3 loop spans 15 amino acids. The J segment lost 2 bases and the V segment lost 3 bases, leaving 5 bases of the junction unmatched. From germline, CDR1 is MDHEN and CDR2 SYDVKM. For the CDR3, the DNA is TGTGCCAGCAGTTTGTCCCTAGCGGACACAGATACGCAGTATTTT. Its translation is CASSLSLADTDTQYF.

This clone was detected only a few times. The gene calls are TRBV9 and TRBJ1-1, with 10 bases identical to TRBD1. V shed 3 bases, J shed 5 bases, and the junction held 7 bases outside the gene matches. The CDR3 is 15 amino acids. Germline lookup yields CDR1 SGDLS and CDR2 YYNGEE. CDR3 in amino acids: CASSEGDRGGTEAFF. As DNA, the CDR3 is TGTGCCAGCAGCGAGGGGGACAGGGGAGGAACTGAAGCTTTCTTT.

This clone was detected a few times. The chain has TRBV14 and TRBJ2-7; a weak D match, TRBD2 (6 bases). V was shortened by 6 bases and J by 3 bases, with 9 bases between the two germline ends. The CDR3 sequence is 12 residues long. Germline CDR1 and CDR2: SGHDN and FVKESK. CDR3 nucleotides: TGTGCCAGCAGTCTGACTAGCTACGAGCAGTACTTC. This sequence encodes CASSLTSYEQYF.

This clone showed up just a few times. The chain joins TRBV6-8 to TRBJ2-2; 8 bases map to TRBD2. The CDR3 length is 16 residues. Germline assignment: CDR1 MNHGY and CDR2 SAAAGT. V trimming: 7 bases; J trimming: 2 bases; junction bases outside the gene matches: 9. In DNA, the CDR3 is TGTGCCAGCACTCCCGACGGGGGGGTTAACACCGGGGAGCTGTTTTTT. Protein: CASTPDGGVNTGELFF.

The chain joins TRBV5-1 to TRBJ1-5; no clear D gene. Germline-derived CDR1 and CDR2 are SGHRS and YFSETQ. The CDR3 extends over 14 amino acids. With 4 bases removed from V and 0 bases from J, the gap between germline ends came to 8 bases. CDR3 in DNA: TGCGCCAGCAGCGTTGACGGTAGCAATCAGCCCCAGCATTTT. The encoded protein is CASSVDGSNQPQHF.

Judged by abundance, this clone is medium-sized (0.01 to 0.1%). The chain carries TRBV6-8 and TRBJ1-3; no clear D. Germline lookup yields CDR1 MNHGY and CDR2 SAAAGT. The CDR3 is 16 residues long. Deletions cut 0 bases from V and 0 bases from J, with 9 bases between. Here the CDR3 reads CASSYSKGSSGNTIYF. DNA for the CDR3: TGTGCCAGCAGTTACTCGAAGGGCAGCTCTGGAAACACCATATATTTT.

CDR3 loop: CASSPGMGGETQYF. The CDR3 DNA is TGTGCCAGCAGTCCCGGGATGGGTGGGGAGACCCAGTACTTC. The genes are TRBV9 and TRBJ2-5; D might be TRBD2 (5 bases). Germline V lookup: CDR1 SGDLS, CDR2 YYNGEE. Trimming left V 5 bases short and J 5 bases short, with 16 bases between. This CDR3 has 14 amino acids.

This clone is large in the sample. This chain connects TRBV15 to TRBJ2-7; 9 nucleotides line up with TRBD1. Per germline, CDR1 LNHNV and CDR2 YYDKDF (reference sequence). The CDR3 has 15 amino acids. With V trimmed by 0 bases and J by 7 bases, 7 bases remained unmatched. In DNA, the CDR3 is TGTGCCACCAGCAGAGATACAGGACAGGGGATTGAGCAGTACTTC. Amino acids: CATSRDTGQGIEQYF.

This clone was observed a handful of times. The CDR3 nucleotides are TGTGCCAGTAGCCCGGGACAGGCAACCTCTGAAGCTTTCTTT. Protein sequence: CASSPGQATSEAFF. The gene calls are TRBV19 and TRBJ1-1; 8 bases fit TRBD1. The germline gives CDR1 LNHDA, CDR2 SQIVND (reference sequence). The CDR3 totals 14 residues. V shed 6 bases, J shed 6 bases, and the junction held 9 bases outside the gene matches.

This clone showed up just a few times. The chain combines TRBV19 with TRBJ1-5; D gene ambiguous. Germline-derived CDR1 and CDR2 are LNHDA and SQIVND (reference sequence). Trimming took off 5 bases at V and 5 bases at J, with 10 bases between the two ends. The CDR3 has 13 residues. The CDR3 spells CASSPHRDQPQHF. CDR3 sequence (DNA): TGTGCCAGTAGTCCCCATCGGGATCAGCCCCAGCATTTT. The full variable domain, its missing parts supplied by reference TRBV19 and TRBJ1-5, is DGGITQSPKYLFRKEGQNVTLSCEQNLNHDAMYWYRQDPGQGLRLIYYSQIVNDFQKGDIAEGYSVSREKKESFPLTVTSAQKNPTAFYLCASSPHRDQPQHFGDGTRLSIL.

This clone was observed a few times. This chain links TRBV11-3 with TRBJ1-2; no reliable D call. Germline CDR1 is SGHNT and CDR2 is YENEEA. The V and J ends lost 1 base and 2 bases respectively, with 11 bases between them. The CDR3 has 15 amino acids. In DNA, the CDR3 is TGTGCCAGCAGCTTAGTTGGCAGCCAAAACTATGGCTACACCTTC. Translation gives CASSLVGSQNYGYTF.

The chain links TRBV7-2 to TRBJ2-3, with D possibly being TRBD1 (6 bases). The V end was cut by 2 bases, the J end by 7 bases, with 10 bases between. The germline V gene encodes CDR1 SGHTA and CDR2 FQGNSA. The CDR3 totals 13 residues. DNA for the CDR3: TGTGCCAGCAGCTTATGGACAGAGAATACGCAGTATTTT. Encoded protein: CASSLWTENTQYF.

Sample share makes this clone large. The gene calls are TRBV4-1 and TRBJ1-2; D may be TRBD1 (5 bases). Per the germline V gene, CDR1 is MGHRA and CDR2 is YSYEKL. This CDR3 comprises 16 residues. Between the trimmed V and J ends, which lost 4 bases and 8 bases, there was a span of 23 bases. For the CDR3, the DNA is TGCGCCAGCAGCCGCGAGGAAGGGGCCCCACTAGGAGGCTACACCTTC. It translates to CASSREEGAPLGGYTF.